This is a list of T cell receptor beta chains from one sample in a study of response to subunit inactivated influenza vaccine. Via MiXCR, TCRdb re-called the RT-PCR reads, giving one row per CDR3 protein. The sample carries 450,000 to 600,000 distinct CDR3 sequences, around 8% recorded once. Sequenced material: PBMCs from blood, taken 23 months after vaccination. The receptors were sampled from a man aged 50 to 69 who received an inactivated influenza vaccine. Each CDR3 is given with its conserved first and last residue. Fields, in order: J gene, V gene, D gene, clone size, CDR3 protein, CDR3 DNA. A D gene is named only where the DNA matches it firmly. Size is omitted from some rows. Given values are once, few, many or a class for expanded clones.

>TRBJ1-5|TRBV10-3|NA|many
CAISSRTDNQPQHF
TGTGCCATCAGTAGTCGGACAGACAATCAGCCCCAGCATTTT
>TRBJ2-3|TRBV12-3/TRBV12-4|TRBD1|NA
CASSPGTGEGDTQYF
TGTGCCAGCAGCCCCGGGACAGGGGAAGGGGATACGCAGTATTTT
>TRBJ2-5|TRBV4-2|NA|many
CASSQEPPRISMQETQYF
TGTGCCAGCAGCCAAGAACCCCCACGTATTAGCATGCAGGAGACCCAGTACTTC
>TRBJ1-5|TRBV20-1|NA|NA
CSARGWDKNQPQHF
TGCAGTGCGAGGGGTTGGGACAAAAATCAGCCCCAGCATTTT
>TRBJ2-5|TRBV12-3/TRBV12-4|NA|NA
CASSPALQETQYF
TGTGCCAGCAGCCCCGCACTGCAAGAGACCCAGTACTTC
>TRBJ2-4|TRBV15|NA|few
CATSRPGTADIQYF
TGTGCCACCAGCAGACCGGGAACCGCGGACATTCAGTACTTC
>TRBJ2-5|TRBV29-1|NA|few
CSVEQLETQYF
TGCAGCGTTGAGCAGCTAGAGACCCAGTACTTC
>TRBJ2-5|TRBV10-3|NA|many
CAISETYLQETQYF
TGTGCCATCAGTGAGACCTATCTACAAGAGACCCAGTACTTC
>TRBJ2-1|TRBV5-1|TRBD2|NA
CASSRRLAGDEQFF
TGCGCCAGCAGCCGTAGACTAGCGGGAGATGAGCAGTTCTTC
>TRBJ2-1|TRBV6-5|TRBD1|NA
CASSYSETGGGNEQFF
TGTGCCAGCAGTTACTCGGAAACAGGGGGCGGGAATGAGCAGTTCTTC
>TRBJ2-1|TRBV25-1|NA|NA
CASSEPGSVNEQFF
TGTGCCAGCAGTGAACCCGGGAGTGTCAATGAGCAGTTCTTC
>TRBJ2-2|TRBV4-3|NA|many
CASSRRLGQAGELFF
TGCGCCAGCAGCCGGAGACTAGGTCAAGCCGGGGAGCTGTTTTTT
>TRBJ2-5|TRBV6-1|TRBD1|NA
CASTEDLTGGRTQYF
TGTGCCAGCACAGAAGACTTGACAGGGGGCCGGACCCAGTACTTC
>TRBJ2-4|TRBV28|NA|few
CASSTQTGSEYF
TGTGCCAGCAGTACTCAGACAGGTTCTGAGTACTTC
>TRBJ2-5|TRBV7-8|TRBD2|NA
CASSLGLAASLYF
TGTGCCAGCAGCTTAGGGCTAGCGGCGAGTTTGTACTTC
>TRBJ2-5|TRBV6-1|NA|few
CASRRTFMETQYF
TGTGCCAGCAGGCGGACTTTTATGGAGACCCAGTACTTC
>TRBJ2-1|TRBV4-1|TRBD2|many
CASSLRLAGTNEQFF
TGCGCCAGCAGCCTCCGGCTAGCGGGAACCAATGAGCAGTTCTTC
>TRBJ2-1|TRBV10-3|TRBD1|many
CAISGRQGEVNEQFF
TGTGCCATCAGTGGTCGACAGGGGGAGGTCAATGAGCAGTTCTTC
>TRBJ2-1|TRBV6-2/TRBV6-3|NA|few
CASSYARQATLTEQFF
TGTGCCAGCAGTTACGCTCGGCAGGCTACCTTGACTGAGCAGTTCTTC
>TRBJ2-7|TRBV7-2|TRBD2|few
CASSLVTSGTGEQYF
TGTGCCAGCAGCTTAGTGACTAGCGGGACAGGCGAGCAGTACTTC
>TRBJ1-1|TRBV4-1|NA|NA
CASSQGVGMNTEAFF
TGCGCCAGCAGCCAAGGGGTGGGAATGAACACTGAAGCTTTCTTT
>TRBJ2-1|TRBV6-2/TRBV6-3|NA|few
CASRHRVDYNEQFF
TGTGCCAGCAGGCACAGGGTTGACTACAATGAGCAGTTCTTC
>TRBJ2-3|TRBV20-1|NA|NA
CSARAQGTDTQYF
TGCAGTGCACGAGCCCAGGGCACAGATACGCAGTATTTT
>TRBJ2-3|TRBV20-1|TRBD1|many
CSAKGRPDRDPDTQYF
TGCAGTGCTAAAGGCAGGCCTGACAGGGATCCGGATACGCAGTATTTT
>TRBJ2-4|TRBV15|TRBD2|few
CATSRDWVSGGGQNIQYF
TGTGCCACCAGCAGAGATTGGGTTAGCGGGGGCGGTCAAAACATTCAGTACTTC
>TRBJ2-3|TRBV20-1|NA|NA
CSARDLSKLPDTQYF
TGCAGTGCTAGAGATCTGTCTAAATTGCCAGATACGCAGTATTTT
>TRBJ2-5|TRBV29-1|TRBD1|NA
CSVGDSPRETQYF
TGCAGCGTCGGGGACAGCCCTCGGGAGACCCAGTACTTC
>TRBJ2-2|TRBV5-6|TRBD2|NA
CASTTGTSGRANTGELFF
TGTGCCAGCACCACGGGGACTAGCGGGAGGGCTAACACCGGGGAGCTGTTTTTT
>TRBJ2-7|TRBV20-1|NA|few
CSARPLDRAYEQYF
TGCAGTGCTAGACCCCTGGACCGTGCCTACGAGCAGTACTTC
>TRBJ1-1|TRBV7-9|TRBD1|few
CASGLGQENTEAFF
TGTGCCAGCGGTCTTGGACAGGAGAACACTGAAGCTTTCTTT
>TRBJ2-7|TRBV7-9|NA|NA
CASSLFDSSPYEQYF
TGTGCCAGCAGCTTATTTGACTCTTCACCCTACGAGCAGTACTTC
>TRBJ2-1|TRBV27|NA|many
CASSLTAVGLANEQFF
TGTGCCAGCAGTTTAACGGCCGTGGGGCTCGCGAATGAGCAGTTCTTC
>TRBJ2-7|TRBV4-3|TRBD1|NA
CASSQDIGRGREQYF
TGCGCCAGCAGCCAAGATATAGGTAGGGGGCGGGAGCAGTACTTC
>TRBJ2-7|TRBV27|TRBD2|few
CASSFGLAGLYEQYF
TGTGCCAGCAGTTTCGGACTAGCGGGGTTGTACGAGCAGTACTTC
>TRBJ2-7|TRBV28|NA|many
CASSFVSSYEQYF
TGTGCCAGCAGTTTTGTATCGTCCTACGAGCAGTACTTC
>TRBJ2-1|TRBV20-1|NA|few
CSGIGNEQFF
TGCAGCGGAATAGGGAATGAGCAGTTCTTC
>TRBJ2-1|TRBV12-3/TRBV12-4|TRBD2|few
CASSLPSGGDNEQFF
TGTGCCAGCAGTTTGCCTAGCGGGGGGGACAATGAGCAGTTCTTC
>TRBJ2-5|TRBV28|TRBD1|few
CASSPSGTGPGETQYF
TGTGCCAGCAGCCCCTCCGGGACAGGGCCGGGGGAGACCCAGTACTTC
>TRBJ1-4|TRBV12-3/TRBV12-4|NA|few
CASSLWGNGEKLFF
TGTGCCAGCAGTTTATGGGGTAATGGTGAAAAACTGTTTTTT
>TRBJ1-6|TRBV11-2|TRBD1|many
CASRQGADNSPLHF
TGTGCCAGCAGACAGGGGGCGGATAATTCACCCCTCCACTTT
>TRBJ2-1|TRBV15|NA|NA
CATSRVRLNEQFF
TGTGCCACCAGCAGAGTGCGGCTCAATGAGCAGTTCTTC
>TRBJ2-2|TRBV29-1|NA|few
CSVWVKATAGELFF
TGCAGCGTTTGGGTAAAAGCAACGGCCGGGGAGCTGTTTTTT
>TRBJ2-3|TRBV20-1|TRBD2|NA
CSAIAGGVTQYF
TGCAGTGCCATAGCGGGCGGAGTTACGCAGTATTTT
>TRBJ2-1|TRBV5-1|NA|NA
CASSFSTSTRFNEQFF
TGCGCCAGCAGCTTTTCGACTAGTACCCGATTCAATGAGCAGTTCTTC
>TRBJ2-1|TRBV12-3/TRBV12-4|TRBD2|few
CASSPAGAWEQFF
TGTGCCAGCAGTCCAGCGGGGGCGTGGGAGCAGTTCTTC
>TRBJ2-1|TRBV18|TRBD2|few
CASSPGIAGVGEQFF
TGTGCCAGCTCCCCGGGAATAGCGGGAGTCGGTGAGCAGTTCTTC
>TRBJ2-2|TRBV20-1|TRBD1|NA
CSARVPGQGGVGELFF
TGCAGTGCTAGAGTCCCGGGACAGGGTGGGGTCGGGGAGCTGTTTTTT
>TRBJ2-7|TRBV6-5|NA|NA
CASSYSPSRPYEQYF
TGTGCCAGCAGTTACTCTCCTAGCAGGCCCTACGAGCAGTACTTC
>TRBJ2-1|TRBV7-2|NA|few
CASTKPGRLGSEQFF
TGTGCCAGCACCAAGCCGGGACGCCTTGGGAGTGAGCAGTTCTTC
>TRBJ2-1|TRBV7-7|NA|many
CASSLGPRNNEQFF
TGTGCTAGCAGCTTAGGGCCCAGGAACAATGAGCAGTTCTTC
>TRBJ2-7|TRBV4-2|NA|few
CASSRQGSGGSYEQYF
TGTGCCAGCAGCCGGCAAGGGAGTGGGGGCTCCTACGAGCAGTACTTC
>TRBJ1-1|TRBV7-9|NA|NA
CASRTTNTEAFF
TGTGCCAGCAGGACAACGAACACTGAAGCTTTCTTT
>TRBJ1-1|TRBV29-1|NA|many
CSAYRGLNTEAFF
TGCAGCGCCTACCGGGGACTGAACACTGAAGCTTTCTTT
>TRBJ2-1|TRBV9|NA|NA
CASSPRTQYNEQFF
TGTGCCAGCAGCCCCCGGACCCAATACAATGAGCAGTTCTTC
>TRBJ2-3|TRBV10-3|TRBD2|NA
CAISGLADSTDTQYF
TGTGCCATCAGTGGACTAGCGGATAGCACAGATACGCAGTATTTT